Shown below are 28 T cell receptor beta chains from a single sample sequenced in a study of lymphopenia after photon versus proton radiotherapy. Generated by immunoSEQ multiplex PCR, the TCRdb table keeps only in-frame clones and is missing some. The repertoire has approximately 71,000 clones, roughly 90% of them found once; the top ten carry approximately 2.9%. The input for sequencing was peripheral blood, taken from a patient treated with photon-based radiotherapy. The receptors originated from a woman aged 65 to 85 with pancreatic cancer.

The genes are TRBV11-2 and TRBJ2-7; the D is unclear. Germline V gene lookup returns CDR1 SGHAT and CDR2 FQNNGV. The CDR3 contains 13 residues. Trimming stripped 1 base from V and 5 bases from J, with 9 bases between. The CDR3 loop reads CASSLGSRNEQYF. CDR3 nucleotide sequence: TGTGCCAGCAGCTTAGGGTCGAGGAACGAGCAGTACTTC.

The gene calls are TRBV4-2 and TRBJ2-7; 10 bases align to TRBD1. Trimming at V came to 2 bases and at J to 3 bases, leaving 7 bases not matched to a gene. Germline values: CDR1 LGHNA, CDR2 YNFKEQ. The CDR3 sequence is 16 residues long. The CDR3 DNA reads as TGTGCCAGCAGCCAATCAGCGGGACAGGGGAACTACGAGCAGTACTTC. Its translation is CASSQSAGQGNYEQYF.

This chain uses TRBV29-1 with TRBJ2-1; D gene uncertain. Germline assignment: CDR1 SQVTM and CDR2 ANQGSEA. The CDR3 length is 11 residues. The V gene lost 7 bases and the J gene lost 5 bases, with 9 bases spanning the gap. For the CDR3, the DNA is TGCAGCGCTCGCCGAGACAATGAGCAGTTCTTC. Its translation is CSARRDNEQFF.

V usage is TRBV5-1 and J usage is TRBJ2-7; a weak D match, TRBD1 (6 bases). The V and J ends lost 0 bases and 9 bases respectively, with 10 bases between them. The CDR3 totals 12 residues. CDR1 and CDR2 from the germline V gene are SGHRS and YFSETQ. The CDR3 sequence: CASSLGQAPQYF. The CDR3, as DNA: TGCGCCAGCAGCTTGGGACAGGCACCGCAGTACTTC.

V usage is TRBV7-6 and J usage is TRBJ2-5, with a tentative D call TRBD1 (6 bases). Trimming shortened V by 5 bases and J by 5 bases, and 18 bases separated the two germline ends. This CDR3 has 15 residues. Germline-derived CDR1 and CDR2 are SGHVS and FNYEAQ. As DNA, the CDR3 is TGTGCCAGCAGCCTACAGGGTGTCAGAGAGGAGACCCAGTACTTC. It yields the protein CASSLQGVREETQYF.

V usage is TRBV19 and J usage is TRBJ1-4; D unclear. The V gene lost 6 bases and the J gene lost 0 bases, with 11 bases spanning the gap. Germline V gene lookup returns CDR1 LNHDA and CDR2 SQIVND (reference sequence). There are 15 residues in the CDR3. CDR3 loop: CASSPNSATNEKLFF. CDR3 bases: TGTGCCAGTAGCCCCAACAGTGCAACTAATGAAAAACTGTTTTTT.

The chain links TRBV18 to TRBJ1-2, with TRBD1 as a possible D gene (5 bases). Looked up from germline, CDR1 is KGHSH and CDR2 is LQKENI. Trimming pared 6 bases from V and 0 bases from J, leaving 20 bases between. The CDR3 consists of 17 residues. The CDR3 protein is CASSAGTPFPSNYGYTF. CDR3 DNA: TGTGCCAGCTCTGCCGGGACCCCGTTCCCCTCTAACTATGGCTACACCTTC.

In its sample, this clone was seen once. The chain carries TRBV7-2 and TRBJ1-5; no firm D call. CDR3 length: 15 residues. V shed 1 base and J shed 3 bases, with 10 bases lying between them. The V gene's germline CDR1 is SGHTA and CDR2 FQGNSA. The CDR3 spells CASSLEGTNNQPQHF. The CDR3 DNA reads TGTGCCAGCAGCTTAGAGGGCACCAACAATCAGCCCCAGCATTTT.

The V gene is TRBV28, the J gene TRBJ2-7; TRBD2 agrees at 10 bases. The V segment lost 7 bases and the J segment 5 bases; nucleotides outside the gene matches: 5. This CDR3 has 13 amino acids. Germline V gene lookup returns CDR1 MDHEN and CDR2 SYDVKM. This CDR3 is CASILAGDDEQYF. The DNA of the CDR3 is TGTGCCAGCATTCTAGCGGGAGACGACGAGCAGTACTTC. Full variable domain (rest looked up from reference TRBV28 and TRBJ2-7): DVKVTQSSRYLVKRTGEKVFLECVQDMDHENMFWYRQDPGLGLRLIYFSYDVKMKEKGDIPEGYSVSREKKERFSLILESASTNQTSMYLCASILAGDDEQYFGPGTRLTVT.

This clone was recorded once. This chain uses TRBV4-1 with TRBJ2-1; D ambiguous. CDR3 size: 16 residues. In germline, CDR1 is MGHRA, CDR2 YSYEKL. V dropped 0 bases and J dropped 0 bases, with 9 bases sitting between them. This CDR3 is CASSQDPRSSYNEQFF. DNA of the CDR3: TGCGCCAGCAGCCAAGATCCTAGGAGCTCCTACAATGAGCAGTTCTTC.

The CDR3 DNA reads as TGTGCCAGCAGCGTACAACAGGGGACCGCCGGGGAGCTGTTTTTT. It specifies CASSVQQGTAGELFF. V usage is TRBV9 and J usage is TRBJ2-2; 7 nucleotides agree with TRBD1. The CDR3 is 15 residues long. CDR1 is SGDLS and CDR2 is YYNGEE in the germline V gene. Trimming took 1 base from V and 6 from J; bases not matched to a gene: 6. The full variable domain, its missing parts supplied by reference TRBV9 and TRBJ2-2, is DSGVTQTPKHLITATGQRVTLRCSPRSGDLSVYWYQQSLDQGLQFLIQYYNGEERAKGNILERFSAQQFPDLHSELNLSSLELGDSALYFCASSVQQGTAGELFFGEGSRLTVL.

The chain recombines TRBV10-3 with TRBJ2-1; 13 nucleotides agree with TRBD2. V lost 9 bases and J lost 0; bases outside the gene matches: 11. The CDR3 extends over 18 amino acids. CDR1 ENHRY and CDR2 SYGVKD come from the germline V gene. The CDR3 DNA reads as TGTGCCATTGGGCTCGGGACTAGCGGGATCAGCTCCTACAATGAGCAGTTCTTC. This translates into CAIGLGTSGISSYNEQFF.

This CDR3 is CAWSVPKDSYEQYF. The CDR3 bases are TGTGCCTGGAGTGTACCTAAGGATTCCTACGAGCAGTACTTC. The V call is TRBV30, the J call TRBJ2-7; no reliable D call. The CDR3 is made up of 14 amino acids. Trimming left V 0 bases short and J 1 base short, with 10 bases between. CDR1 and CDR2 from the germline V gene are GTSNPN and SVGIG (reference sequence).

The rearrangement joins TRBV27 to TRBJ1-3; 9 bases are a match to TRBD1. Per the germline V gene, CDR1 is MNHEY and CDR2 is SMNVEV (reference sequence). This CDR3 has 15 residues. Trimming cost V 5 bases and J 0 bases; bases outside gene matches: 2. As DNA, the CDR3 is TGTGCCAGCAGTCCGGACAGGGGCTCTGGAAACACCATATATTTT. This translates into CASSPDRGSGNTIYF.

This clone was detected only once. The rearrangement joins TRBV11-2 to TRBJ1-2; D uncertain. CDR1 SGHAT and CDR2 FQNNGV come from the germline V gene. The CDR3 runs 14 residues. Trimming shortened V by 6 bases and J by 6 bases, and 17 bases separated the two germline ends. CDR3 residues: CASSRLQERDGYTF. DNA of the CDR3: TGTGCCAGCAGTCGCCTTCAAGAAAGGGATGGCTACACCTTC.

The rearrangement uses TRBV27 and TRBJ1-5, with unresolved D. The CDR3 has 12 residues. V was shortened by 8 bases and J by 7 bases, with 12 bases between the two germline ends. The V gene's germline CDR1 is MNHEY and CDR2 SMNVEV (reference sequence). The CDR3 DNA sequence: TGTGCCAGCGGACTCCCCCCCCAGCCCCAGCATTTT. It encodes CASGLPPQPQHF.

The rearrangement uses TRBV6-5 and TRBJ2-5, with 10 bases aligning to TRBD1. Germline CDR1 reads MNHEY; CDR2 reads SVGAGI. J gave up 5 bases and V 6 bases, and 9 bases lay outside the gene matches. The CDR3 length is 15 residues. The CDR3 sequence: CASRRAGQGIETQYF. The CDR3 DNA is TGTGCCAGCAGAAGGGCGGGACAGGGGATCGAGACCCAGTACTTC.

The chain carries TRBV20-1 and TRBJ1-2, with D perhaps matching TRBD1 (6 bases). The CDR3 length is 10 residues. V lost 5 bases and J lost 8, with 9 bases in between. Per germline, CDR1 DFQATT and CDR2 SNEGSKA (reference sequence). The CDR3 loop reads CSARGQGYTF. Written as DNA, the CDR3 is TGCAGTGCTCGGGGGCAGGGCTACACCTTC.

Notes on this clone: Different DNA sequences within this sample yield the same CDR3. The V gene is TRBV5-4, the J gene TRBJ2-7; TRBD1 might be the D (6 bases). Germline loops: CDR1 SGHNT, CDR2 YYREEE (reference sequence). This CDR3 spans 13 amino acids. The ends were cut back, 6 bases at V and 0 bases at J, with 10 bases in the middle. This chain's CDR3 is CASNIQGSYEQYF. DNA of the CDR3: TGTGCCAGCAACATACAGGGCTCCTACGAGCAGTACTTC.

The gene calls are TRBV6-6 and TRBJ2-3; no clear D gene. The CDR3 has 12 amino acids. Germline assignment: CDR1 MNHNY and CDR2 SVGAGI (reference sequence). V was pared by 5 bases and J by 5 bases, with 8 bases between. The chain's CDR3 is CASSLKVDTQYF. The CDR3 coding sequence is TGTGCCAGCAGTCTAAAGGTAGATACGCAGTATTTT.

This clone has only a few counts. The chain has TRBV19 and TRBJ1-2, with 9 bases lining up with TRBD1. The CDR3 has 15 residues. The germline V gene has CDR1 LNHDA and CDR2 SQIVND (reference sequence). The V segment lost 1 base and the J segment 8 bases; nucleotides outside the gene matches: 8. The CDR3 region is CASSIAGTGNRGYTF. The CDR3 nucleotides read TGTGCCAGTAGTATAGCTGGGACAGGGAATCGCGGCTACACCTTC.

The chain links TRBV19 to TRBJ2-1; D might be TRBD1 (5 bases). Germline V CDR1 and CDR2: LNHDA, SQIVND (reference sequence). Trimming cost V 1 base and J 5 bases, with 18 bases left between them. The length of the CDR3 is 17 residues. CDR3 in amino acids: CASSIGARGSFHNEQFF. CDR3 in DNA: TGTGCCAGTAGTATAGGAGCAAGGGGAAGCTTCCACAATGAGCAGTTCTTC.

The chain uses TRBV5-8 and TRBJ1-3; D call uncertain. CDR1 SGHTS and CDR2 YDEGEE come from the germline V gene. This CDR3 has 18 amino acids. The V gene lost 4 bases and the J gene lost 2 bases, with 22 bases spanning the gap. The CDR3 sequence: CASSDTGRGLVPGNTIYF. The CDR3 nucleotides read TGTGCCAGCAGCGACACTGGCCGGGGTTTGGTGCCTGGAAACACCATATATTTT.

The V call is TRBV29-1, the J call TRBJ2-1; D tentatively reads TRBD1 or TRBD2 (6 bases each). Germline values: CDR1 SQVTM, CDR2 ANQGSEA. Trimming removed 7 bases from V and 8 bases from J, with 18 bases in between. The CDR3 totals 13 residues. CDR3 nucleotide sequence: TGCAGCGCAGGAGGTAGGGGGGCTTATGAGCAGTTCTTC. Translation gives CSAGGRGAYEQFF.

This rearrangement joins TRBV28 to TRBJ2-3; 7 bases map to TRBD2. J was trimmed by 6 bases and V by 2 bases; bases with no gene match: 8. There are 15 residues in the CDR3. Germline lookup yields CDR1 MDHEN and CDR2 SYDVKM. CDR3 nucleotides: TGTGCCAGCAGTTTAGTCTGGGAGGGAGGCGATACGCAGTATTTT. Translating gives CASSLVWEGGDTQYF.

To note about this clone: One end of the junction does not line up with germline, which may come from a read error. The chain has TRBV6-1 and TRBJ2-7, with D possibly matching TRBD1 (5 bases). Per the germline V gene, CDR1 is MNHNS and CDR2 is SASEGT. The length of the CDR3 is 13 residues. Here the CDR3 reads CASSEGQGFEQYF. The CDR3 region has the DNA TGTGCCAGCAGCGAAGGGCAGGGTTTCGAGCAGTACTTC.

V gene TRBV9 combines with J gene TRBJ2-7; D is uncertain. Trimming removed 4 bases at V and 3 bases at J, with 11 bases between. CDR1 is SGDLS and CDR2 is YYNGEE in the germline V gene. The CDR3 is 13 amino acids. The CDR3 sequence is CASSSRPYYEQYF. The CDR3 DNA sequence: TGTGCCAGCAGCTCCCGGCCCTACTACGAGCAGTACTTC.

This chain links TRBV7-3 with TRBJ2-1; D unclear. The V end was cut by 5 bases, the J end by 5 bases, with 16 bases between. Germline V gene sequence: CDR1 SGHTA, CDR2 FQGTGA. This CDR3 spans 15 amino acids. CDR3 sequence: CASSVTPGWNNEQFF. Written as DNA, the CDR3 is TGTGCCAGCAGCGTCACGCCTGGGTGGAACAATGAGCAGTTCTTC.